This TCR beta chain was obtained from a study of control samples from healthy donors and cancer patients. Sequencing was performed with immunoSEQ multiplex PCR; in TCRdb, only in-frame clones are kept and a portion is missing. The table shows about 110,000 clones, with 70% to 85% occurring only once. This clone was counted a single time. Germline lookup yields CDR1 LGHDT and CDR2 YNNKEL (reference sequence). Trimming cost V 0 bases and J 4 bases, with 6 bases left between them. This CDR3 comprises 13 residues. The sequence was collected from a man younger than 35 in good health. Material: blood. The chain links TRBV3-1 (or the pseudogene TRBV3-2) to TRBJ2-5; no reliable D call. CDR3 bases: TGTGCCAGCAGCCAAGAATTAGGAGAGACCCAGTACTTC. This sequence encodes CASSQELGETQYF.